These 13 T cell receptor beta chains originate from one sample sequenced in a study of beta chain features in type 1 diabetes. Every isolated RNA sample was fully reverse transcribed, so sequencing captured expressed TCRB transcripts. Data came from immunoSEQ multiplex PCR; TCRdb stores just in-frame clones and leaves some out. The table lists about 900,000 clones, 15% to 20% of them singletons. The sample comprised naive CD4+ T cells from blood. These receptors came from a woman between 18 and 29 years old in good health.

This clone appeared a few times. This chain links TRBV5-6 with TRBJ2-3, with D possibly TRBD1 on 7 matching bases. V dropped 1 base and J dropped 3 bases, with 12 bases sitting between them. The CDR3 is made up of 15 amino acids. Germline V gives CDR1 SGHDT, CDR2 YYEEEE. The CDR3 nucleotides read TGTGCCAGCAGCTTGAAGGCAGGGGGGACAGATACGCAGTATTTT. It is translated as CASSLKAGGTDTQYF.

The rearrangement uses TRBV10-3 and TRBJ1-2, with 7 bases fitting TRBD1. The V gene end was trimmed by 6 bases and the J gene end by 1 base; junction bases not matched to a gene: 8. Germline lookup yields CDR1 ENHRY and CDR2 SYGVKD. This CDR3 comprises 15 residues. CDR3 in amino acids: CAISRGQTNNYGYTF. The CDR3 coding sequence is TGTGCCATCAGCAGGGGACAGACTAATAACTATGGCTACACCTTC.

V usage is TRBV5-4 and J usage is TRBJ1-1; tentatively, D is TRBD1 (6 bases). The CDR3 loop spans 15 amino acids. The germline V gene encodes CDR1 SGHNT and CDR2 YYREEE (reference sequence). Between the trimmed V and J ends, which lost 4 bases and 2 bases, there was a span of 15 bases. The CDR3 region is CASSPGGRLNTEAFF. In DNA, the CDR3 is TGTGCCAGCAGCCCGGGGGGCAGGCTTAACACTGAAGCTTTCTTT.

The chain employs TRBV14 and TRBJ2-6; 7 bases align to TRBD1. Germline CDR1 reads SGHDN; CDR2 reads FVKESK. The CDR3 totals 13 residues. The V and J ends lost 6 bases and 15 bases, in that order; junction bases with no gene match: 11. The CDR3, as DNA: TGTGCCAGCAGTACGTACGGTACAGGGGCCCTGACTTTC. Translation: CASSTYGTGALTF.

CDR3 sequence reads: CAIKGTGQRLEQFF. In nucleotides, the CDR3 is TGTGCCATCAAAGGGACAGGGCAAAGATTAGAGCAGTTCTTC. V and J are TRBV10-3 and TRBJ2-1; 9 nucleotides match TRBD1. Looked up from germline, CDR1 is ENHRY and CDR2 is SYGVKD. Losses at the gene ends were 7 bases for V and 10 bases for J; bases not matched to a gene: 11. This CDR3 contains 14 residues.

A note on this clone: At the DNA level, this CDR3 is encoded by other sequences in the same sample as well. The chain has TRBV4-1 and TRBJ2-3; D remains ambiguous. The V gene's germline CDR1 is MGHRA and CDR2 YSYEKL. The ends were cut back, 1 base at V and 2 bases at J, with 7 bases in the middle. The CDR3 consists of 14 residues. CDR3 nucleotide sequence: TGCGCCAGCAGCCAAGTGCTCCTCACAGATACGCAGTATTTT. This codes for CASSQVLLTDTQYF.

A remark on this clone: The junction and the germline gene differ at one end; a read error may be behind it. The chain employs TRBV6-5 and TRBJ2-5; D uncertain. Germline V gene data show CDR1 as MNHEY and CDR2 as SVGAGI. This CDR3 contains 12 residues. CDR3 DNA sequence: TGTGCCATCAGTGAACGAATAGAGACCCAGTACTTC. This codes for CAISERIETQYF.

This clone was seen only a few times. This chain connects TRBV4-3 to TRBJ1-2; D ambiguous. V lost 1 base to trimming and J lost 3 bases, with 6 bases between them. Germline V CDR1 and CDR2: LGHNA, YSLEER. The CDR3 spans 13 residues. DNA of the CDR3: TGCGCCAGCAGCCAAGCGACCGACTATGGCTACACCTTC. Translated, it gives CASSQATDYGYTF.

This clone showed up just a few times. This chain joins TRBV7-9 and TRBJ2-1, with TRBD2 matching over 13 bases. The CDR3 consists of 16 residues. The junction had 4 bases not matched to a gene; V was cut back by 5 bases and J by 3 bases. CDR1 and CDR2 from the germline V gene are SEHNR and FQNEAQ (reference sequence). The CDR3 sequence is CASSNRTSGSYNEQFF. The CDR3 DNA reads TGTGCCAGCAGCAACAGGACTAGCGGGAGCTACAATGAGCAGTTCTTC.

V and J are TRBV14 and TRBJ2-7; 7 nucleotides align to TRBD1. The CDR3 runs 15 residues. Germline lookup yields CDR1 SGHDN and CDR2 FVKESK. Losses at the gene ends were 4 bases for V and 2 bases for J; bases not matched to a gene: 8. This chain's CDR3 is CASSLRQGTTYEQYF. In nucleotides, the CDR3 is TGTGCCAGCAGCCTGCGACAGGGAACCACCTACGAGCAGTACTTC.

The chain has TRBV27 and TRBJ2-7, with D hard to call. V lost 6 bases and J lost 1, with 13 bases in between. The CDR3 contains 14 residues. Germline assignment: CDR1 MNHEY and CDR2 SMNVEV (reference sequence). In DNA, the CDR3 is TGTGCCAGCAGCAGATCGGCTCTGTCCTACGAGCAGTACTTC. Translation gives CASSRSALSYEQYF.

V gene TRBV6-5 combines with J gene TRBJ1-1, with D hard to call. Trimming took 2 bases from V and 1 from J, leaving 5 bases between them. The CDR3 spans 13 residues. Germline lookup yields CDR1 MNHEY and CDR2 SVGAGI. The DNA of the CDR3 is TGTGCCAGCAGTTACGACCGGAACACTGAAGCTTTCTTT. Amino acid sequence: CASSYDRNTEAFF.

The CDR3 sequence is CASSQGTASGSYEQYF. Here the CDR3 DNA reads TGTGCCAGCAGCCAAGGTACGGCTAGCGGGAGTTACGAGCAGTACTTC. The gene calls are TRBV14 and TRBJ2-7, with 10 bases fitting TRBD2. CDR1 and CDR2 from the germline V gene are SGHDN and FVKESK. The length of the CDR3 is 16 residues. With V trimmed by 1 base and J by 4 bases, 7 bases remained unmatched.